These 29 T cell receptor beta chains were sequenced from one sample in a study of cytomegalovirus exposure and HLA in healthy donors. PCR amplification relied on 60 Vbeta primers (plus 13 Jbeta primers). Clones were read by immunoSEQ multiplex PCR, and TCRdb kept only the in-frame ones, dropping some. The table lists approximately 180,000 clones, roughly 85% of them singletons. The sample was PBMCs. All receptors derive from a man in his forties or fifties in good health and CMV-seropositive.

The chain recombines TRBV5-1 with TRBJ2-1, with 9 bases lining up with TRBD2. The CDR3 has 19 residues. J was trimmed by 0 bases and V by 2 bases; bases with no gene match: 12. Germline values: CDR1 SGHRS, CDR2 YFSETQ. The chain's CDR3 is CASSLFESSGISSYNEQFF. As DNA, the CDR3 is TGCGCCAGCAGCTTATTCGAGTCTAGCGGGATAAGCTCCTACAATGAGCAGTTCTTC. The entire variable domain, with the rest obtained from reference TRBV5-1 and TRBJ2-1, is as follows: KAGVTQTPRYLIKTRGQQVTLSCSPISGHRSVSWYQQTPGQGLQFLFEYFSETQRNKGNFPGRFSGRQFSNSRSEMNVSTLELGDSALYLCASSLFESSGISSYNEQFFGPGTRLTVL.

As for this clone: At one of its ends the junction is not consistent with the germline gene, which may arise from a read error. CDR3 sequence: CASSYFSGSYQETQYF. CDR3 nucleotide sequence: TGTGCCAGTAGTTACTTTTCCGGGTCGTACCAAGAGACCCAGTACTTC. The J gene is TRBJ2-5, the V gene TRBV6-6; no reliable D call. CDR1 is MNHNY and CDR2 is SVGAGI in the germline V gene (reference sequence). The CDR3 is 16 residues long.

V is TRBV19 and J is TRBJ2-7, with D maybe TRBD1 (6 bases). The CDR3 length is 13 residues. V shed 5 bases and J shed 7 bases, with 15 bases lying between them. Germline CDR1 LNHDA, CDR2 SQIVND (reference sequence). The CDR3 here is CASSVQGLGEQYF. CDR3 nucleotides: TGTGCCAGTAGTGTGCAGGGGTTAGGAGAGCAGTACTTC.

The V gene is TRBV6-1, the J gene TRBJ1-1; D perhaps matches TRBD1 (6 bases). Germline V gene lookup returns CDR1 MNHNS and CDR2 SASEGT. The CDR3 sequence is 13 residues long. V dropped 1 base and J dropped 10 bases, with 13 bases sitting between them. This chain's CDR3 is CASSEGGGLGAFF. The CDR3 DNA reads TGTGCCAGCAGTGAAGGGGGGGGGCTTGGAGCTTTCTTT.

The chain couples TRBV10-3 to TRBJ2-1, with TRBD2 matching over 7 bases. The junction had 9 bases not matched to a gene; V was cut back by 3 bases and J by 13 bases. Germline CDR1 reads ENHRY; CDR2 reads SYGVKD. The CDR3 length is 13 residues. The CDR3 region has the DNA TGTGCCATCAGTGATACTAGCGCCTCCGCACAGTTCTTC. Translating it yields CAISDTSASAQFF.

The chain recombines TRBV29-1 with TRBJ2-5, with 7 bases identical to TRBD1. CDR3 length: 13 amino acids. The germline V gene has CDR1 SQVTM and CDR2 ANQGSEA. The ends lost 3 bases at V and 5 bases at J; junction bases unmatched: 6. This CDR3 reads CSVDAAGGETQYF. For the CDR3, the DNA is TGCAGCGTTGATGCGGCAGGGGGTGAGACCCAGTACTTC.

Note on this clone: In the same sample, other DNA sequences code for this CDR3. The chain joins TRBV5-5 to TRBJ2-5; no clear D. The V end was cut by 1 base, the J end by 2 bases, with 9 bases between. Looked up from germline, CDR1 is SGHKS and CDR2 is YYEKEE (reference sequence). The length of the CDR3 is 14 residues. CDR3 DNA sequence: TGTGCCAGCAGCTTGAGTTTAACTCAAGAGACCCAGTACTTC. Protein product: CASSLSLTQETQYF.

The CDR3 DNA is TGTGCCAGCAGGGACAGCCTCTCTGGAAACACCATATATTTT. This translates into CASRDSLSGNTIYF. The V call is TRBV28, the J call TRBJ1-3; TRBD1 might be the D (6 bases). The V end lost 6 bases, the J end lost 0 bases, and 9 bases lay between the germline ends. The CDR3 is 14 residues long. Germline V gives CDR1 MDHEN, CDR2 SYDVKM.

The rearrangement joins TRBV11-1 to TRBJ2-1, with 11 bases fitting TRBD2. Trimming at V came to 3 bases and at J to 5 bases, leaving 3 bases not matched to a gene. Germline assignment: CDR1 SGHAT and CDR2 FQDESV (reference sequence). The CDR3 extends over 15 amino acids. CDR3 DNA: TGTGCCAGCAGCTTGGGACTAGCGGTAAACAATGAGCAGTTCTTC. Its translation: CASSLGLAVNNEQFF.

The rearrangement links TRBV5-1 to TRBJ2-7; 9 bases fit TRBD1. Losses at the gene ends were 0 bases for V and 4 bases for J; bases not matched to a gene: 11. Per germline, CDR1 SGHRS and CDR2 YFSETQ. The CDR3 spans 17 residues. CDR3 sequence: CASSLGYTGTGTYEQYF. DNA for the CDR3: TGCGCCAGCAGCTTGGGCTACACCGGGACAGGGACTTACGAGCAGTACTTC. The full variable domain, with the rest looked up from reference TRBV5-1 and TRBJ2-7, is KAGVTQTPRYLIKTRGQQVTLSCSPISGHRSVSWYQQTPGQGLQFLFEYFSETQRNKGNFPGRFSGRQFSNSRSEMNVSTLELGDSALYLCASSLGYTGTGTYEQYFGPGTRLTVT.

This chain connects TRBV19 to TRBJ1-2, with TRBD1 matching 9 bases. Unmatched junction bases numbered 15, after V lost 3 bases and J lost 7 bases. Germline loops: CDR1 LNHDA, CDR2 SQIVND (reference sequence). The CDR3 covers 17 residues. The CDR3 sequence is CASSMPPGTGYQVGYTF. For the CDR3, the DNA is TGTGCCAGTAGTATGCCTCCCGGGACAGGGTATCAAGTTGGCTACACCTTC.

This chain joins TRBV27 and TRBJ2-2; TRBD1 aligns across 7 bases. V shed 6 bases and J 3 bases; nucleotides not matched to a gene: 10. The CDR3 consists of 16 residues. The germline gives CDR1 MNHEY, CDR2 SMNVEV (reference sequence). CDR3 sequence: CASSSPWDSHTGELFF. CDR3 DNA: TGTGCCAGCAGCTCCCCTTGGGACAGCCACACCGGGGAGCTGTTTTTT.

This chain links TRBV4-2 with TRBJ1-1; 8 nucleotides align to TRBD1. There are 15 residues in the CDR3. Trimming at V came to 3 bases and at J to 5 bases, leaving 8 bases not matched to a gene. Germline V lookup: CDR1 LGHNA, CDR2 YNFKEQ. The CDR3 protein is CASSHGTGVRTEAFF. The CDR3, as DNA: TGTGCCAGCAGCCATGGGACAGGAGTAAGGACTGAAGCTTTCTTT.

The chain links TRBV19 to TRBJ2-7; TRBD1 matches at 7 bases. The CDR3 totals 13 residues. Trimming removed 7 bases from V and 7 bases from J; junction bases left unmatched: 10. CDR1 and CDR2 (germline): LNHDA, SQIVND (reference sequence). The chain's CDR3 is CASKGGPWGEQYF. The CDR3 nucleotides read TGTGCCAGTAAAGGGGGCCCGTGGGGGGAGCAGTACTTC.

V and J are TRBV19 and TRBJ1-2; 9 bases fit TRBD1. From germline, CDR1 is LNHDA and CDR2 SQIVND (reference sequence). This CDR3 has 13 residues. V shed 10 bases, J shed 8 bases, and the junction held 11 bases outside the gene matches. The CDR3, as DNA: TGTGCCATTAGGCGGGACAGGGTAGGCGGCTACACCTTC. This encodes CAIRRDRVGGYTF. The complete variable domain, with remaining parts taken from reference TRBV19 and TRBJ1-2, reads DGGITQSPKYLFRKEGQNVTLSCEQNLNHDAMYWYRQDPGQGLRLIYYSQIVNDFQKGDIAEGYSVSREKKESFPLTVTSAQKNPTAFYLCAIRRDRVGGYTFGSGTRLTVV.

This clone came up a few times. The chain links TRBV27 to TRBJ1-2; TRBD1 aligns across 8 bases. The CDR3 is made up of 17 amino acids. In germline, CDR1 is MNHEY, CDR2 SMNVEV (reference sequence). J lost 7 bases, V lost 1 base, and 14 bases had no gene match. CDR3 protein: CASSLYGQGVLAGGYTF. The DNA for the CDR3 is TGTGCCAGCAGTTTATACGGACAGGGAGTTTTGGCGGGTGGCTACACCTTC.

This clone has a single count. The chain is built from TRBV6-5 and TRBJ2-6, with TRBD1 as a possible D gene (5 bases). Germline V gene sequence: CDR1 MNHEY, CDR2 SVGAGI. The CDR3 has 14 amino acids. V was trimmed by 6 bases and J by 1 base, leaving 7 bases between them. CDR3 in amino acids: CASRPGSGANVLTF. CDR3 in DNA: TGTGCCAGCAGACCAGGGTCTGGGGCCAACGTCCTGACTTTC.

This sequence joins TRBV10-1 and TRBJ2-7; tentative D call: TRBD1 (5 bases). The ends were cut back, 1 base at V and 6 bases at J, with 10 bases in the middle. CDR1 and CDR2 from the germline V gene are WNHNN and SYGVQD (reference sequence). The CDR3 is 13 amino acids. The CDR3 nucleotides read TGCGCCAGCAGTGAGTTCACAGGTGGCGAGCAGTACTTC. This translates into CASSEFTGGEQYF.

This chain joins TRBV6-1 and TRBJ1-6; TRBD1 matches at 9 bases. This CDR3 contains 14 residues. V gave up 7 bases and J gave up 7 bases; unmatched junction bases: 5. Germline values: CDR1 MNHNS, CDR2 SASEGT. The CDR3 loop reads CASTRTGENSPLHF. The DNA for the CDR3 is TGTGCCAGCACCCGGACAGGGGAGAATTCACCCCTCCACTTT.

This chain uses TRBV18 with TRBJ2-1; D may be TRBD1 (6 bases). The length of the CDR3 is 14 residues. CDR1 is KGHSH and CDR2 is LQKENI in the germline V gene. V shed 5 bases and J shed 5 bases, with 13 bases lying between them. The CDR3 sequence: CASSYRQANNEQFF. The CDR3 DNA reads TGTGCCAGCTCATATCGACAGGCTAACAATGAGCAGTTCTTC.

The count of this clone is one. The gene calls are TRBV6-5 and TRBJ1-2; 10 nucleotides align to TRBD1. This CDR3 has 14 amino acids. The germline V gene has CDR1 MNHEY and CDR2 SVGAGI. Losses at the gene ends were 2 bases for V and 8 bases for J; bases not matched to a gene: 5. This CDR3 is CASSYGTGVHGYTF. The CDR3 bases are TGTGCCAGCAGTTACGGGACAGGGGTTCACGGCTACACCTTC.

This clone was detected only once. The V call is TRBV4-2, the J call TRBJ1-1; TRBD1 matches at 7 bases. Germline-derived CDR1 and CDR2 are LGHNA and YNFKEQ. The junction had 7 bases not matched to a gene; V was cut back by 1 base and J by 5 bases. This CDR3 has 15 residues. Written as DNA, the CDR3 is TGTGCCAGCAGCCAAGGTGAGGGGGCTGGGACTGAAGCTTTCTTT. Its translation: CASSQGEGAGTEAFF.

The gene calls are TRBV28 and TRBJ2-1; 8 nucleotides line up with TRBD2. The germline gives CDR1 MDHEN, CDR2 SYDVKM. V lost 7 bases, J lost 0 bases, and 11 bases stayed unmatched. The CDR3 runs 17 residues. Here the CDR3 reads CASTTTSAGASYNEQFF. CDR3 nucleotide sequence: TGTGCCAGCACCACGACTTCAGCGGGAGCCTCCTACAATGAGCAGTTCTTC.

The chain couples TRBV5-1 to TRBJ2-7; D is perhaps TRBD2 (5 bases). Germline values: CDR1 SGHRS, CDR2 YFSETQ. The germline V and J ends were trimmed by 4 bases and 3 bases, with 17 bases remaining between them. This CDR3 region has 15 residues. This chain's CDR3 is CASSLAGPRDYEQYF. Written as DNA, the CDR3 is TGCGCCAGCAGCCTGGCGGGTCCTCGCGACTACGAGCAGTACTTC.

The chain combines TRBV27 with TRBJ2-7; tentative D call: TRBD2 (6 bases). CDR3 length: 13 residues. V lost 5 bases, J lost 4 bases, and 12 bases lay in between. Per germline, CDR1 MNHEY and CDR2 SMNVEV (reference sequence). The CDR3 coding sequence is TGTGCCAGCAGTCCCCGACTAGTATACGAGCAGTACTTC. Amino acids: CASSPRLVYEQYF.

This chain uses TRBV18 with TRBJ1-2; 9 nucleotides line up with TRBD1. V shed 3 bases and J 8 bases; nucleotides not matched to a gene: 10. Germline values: CDR1 KGHSH, CDR2 LQKENI. This CDR3 contains 15 residues. CDR3 nucleotide sequence: TGTGCCAGCTCACCCGGGACAGGGAAACTACAAGGCTACACCTTC. The encoded protein is CASSPGTGKLQGYTF.

The rearrangement joins TRBV14 to TRBJ2-7; maybe TRBD2 (5 bases). CDR1 SGHDN and CDR2 FVKESK come from the germline V gene. This CDR3 has 14 amino acids. V lost 5 bases and J lost 2, with 13 bases in between. The chain's CDR3 is CASSWRVSPYEQYF. CDR3 in DNA: TGTGCCAGCAGCTGGCGGGTCAGTCCCTACGAGCAGTACTTC.

This clone was seen once. The chain carries TRBV14 and TRBJ2-1; D possibly corresponds to TRBD1 (6 bases). This CDR3 comprises 16 residues. With 1 base removed from V and 4 bases from J, the gap between germline ends came to 14 bases. Germline-derived CDR1 and CDR2 are SGHDN and FVKESK. The CDR3 sequence: CASSQVGGRVYNEQFF. CDR3 nucleotides: TGTGCCAGCAGCCAAGTTGGGGGCAGGGTATACAATGAGCAGTTCTTC.

The CDR3 DNA reads as TGTGCCAGCAGTCAAAATCCGGGGACAGGGGGCACAGATACGCAGTATTTT. Translated, it gives CASSQNPGTGGTDTQYF. This sequence joins TRBV25-1 and TRBJ2-3, with 10 bases aligning to TRBD1. This CDR3 is 17 amino acids long. V gave up 5 bases and J gave up 1 base; unmatched junction bases: 9. CDR1 is MGHDK and CDR2 is SYGVNS in the germline V gene.